This is a list of T cell receptor beta chains from one sample in a study of technical replicates of blood from several donors. Sequencing was performed with immunoSEQ multiplex PCR; in TCRdb, only in-frame clones are kept and a portion is missing. The repertoire holds about 85,000 clones, with approximately 94% as singletons. Input material: T cells isolated from PBMCs. Receptors originate from a human donor in good health. Each CDR3 is given with its conserved first and last residue. The D gene is left open where the match is weak. Rows give clone size only sometimes, using once, few, many, or a class for an expanded clone.

D gene,J gene,V gene,clone size,CDR3 DNA,CDR3 protein
NA,TRBJ1-1,TRBV27,NA,TGTGCCAGCAGTTTGGGCCGGATCACTGAAGCTTTCTTT,CASSLGRITEAFF
TRBD2,TRBJ2-1,TRBV9,NA,TGTGCCAGCAGCTCTCGACTAGCCAGCTCCTACAATGAGCAGTTCTTC,CASSSRLASSYNEQFF
NA,TRBJ1-3,TRBV5-1,NA,TGCGCCAGCAGCTTGGAGCGGCTCTCTGGAAACACCATATATTTT,CASSLERLSGNTIYF
NA,TRBJ2-3,TRBV15,NA,TGTGCCACCAGCTTCCGGGACTTGACAGATACGCAGTATTTT,CATSFRDLTDTQYF
NA,TRBJ1-2,TRBV6-1,NA,TGTGCCAGCAGTGAAACAACGGGCTACACCTTC,CASSETTGYTF
NA,TRBJ2-1,TRBV2,NA,TGTGCCAGGAGCACACAGCTCGACAATGAGCAGTTCTTC,CARSTQLDNEQFF
TRBD1,TRBJ2-3,TRBV27,NA,TGTGCCAGCAGTGCGGGGACAGGTTATGTCACAGATACGCAGTATTTT,CASSAGTGYVTDTQYF
TRBD1,TRBJ1-1,TRBV7-2,NA,TGTGCCAGCAGCCAGAAACGACAGGGGAGCACTGAAGCTTTCTTT,CASSQKRQGSTEAFF
TRBD1,TRBJ2-1,TRBV6-5,NA,TGTGCCAGCAGTTACTCGGACAGGGTTGAGCAGTTCTTC,CASSYSDRVEQFF
NA,TRBJ2-5,TRBV4-1,NA,TGCGCCAGCAGCCAAGAAGGTCGAGGGGGGGCAGAGACCCAGTACTTC,CASSQEGRGGAETQYF
TRBD2,TRBJ2-1,TRBV14,NA,TGTGCCAGCAGGTCTAGCGGGAGACATGAGCAGTTCTTC,CASRSSGRHEQFF
TRBD1,TRBJ2-7,TRBV14,NA,TGTGCCAGCAGCCAAGATCCCCGGACAGGGAGCTCCTACGAGCAGTACTTC,CASSQDPRTGSSYEQYF
TRBD1,TRBJ2-2,TRBV29-1,NA,TGCAGCGTGATGGACAGGCCCGGGGAGCTGTTTTTT,CSVMDRPGELFF
NA,TRBJ2-3,TRBV15,NA,TGTGCCACCAGCAGAGAAGGACAGTACACAGATACGCAGTATTTT,CATSREGQYTDTQYF
TRBD1,TRBJ2-3,TRBV2,NA,TGTGCCACAGGGGGAGATACGCAGTATTTT,CATGGDTQYF
NA,TRBJ1-2,TRBV19,NA,TGTGCCAGTAGTATCGGCAGGGGTGGTAACTATGGCTACACCTTC,CASSIGRGGNYGYTF
NA,TRBJ2-1,TRBV30,NA,TGTGCTAGAAGGAGGGAGGTCAACAATGAGCAGTTCTTC,CARRREVNNEQFF
NA,TRBJ2-5,TRBV11-3,NA,TGTGCCAGCAGCTTAGAATTCAGGGAGGTCCAGTACTTC,CASSLEFREVQYF
TRBD1,TRBJ2-7,TRBV4-2,NA,TGTGCCAGCAGCCAGACGCCGGGACAGGGCTACGAGCAGTACTTC,CASSQTPGQGYEQYF
NA,TRBJ2-3,TRBV27,once,TGTGCCAGCAGCGACCTCCCACTAGTAGATACGCAGTATTTT,CASSDLPLVDTQYF
TRBD1,TRBJ1-3,TRBV28,once,TGTGCCAGCACCCCGATGCGGACAGGGGTTGGAAACACCATATATTTT,CASTPMRTGVGNTIYF
TRBD2,TRBJ2-7,TRBV28,NA,TGTGCCAGCAGTCCCCCGGGACTACACTACGAGCAGTACTTC,CASSPPGLHYEQYF
TRBD2,TRBJ2-1,TRBV6-5,NA,TGTGCCAGCCTCTCTAGCGGCAATGAGCAGTTCTTC,CASLSSGNEQFF
TRBD1,TRBJ2-7,TRBV7-9,NA,TGTGCCAGCAGCCTGGACAGGGAACTGCTCGAGCAGTACTTC,CASSLDRELLEQYF
NA,TRBJ2-7,TRBV11-3,NA,TGTGCCAGCAGCTTACCGACTCAGGGTAGATACGAGCAGTACTTC,CASSLPTQGRYEQYF
NA,TRBJ2-1,TRBV4-1,NA,TGCGCCAGCAGCCATAACCCTCGGTCAAGTCTAAATGAGCAGTTCTTC,CASSHNPRSSLNEQFF
TRBD1,TRBJ1-1,TRBV2,NA,TGTGCCAGCAGTGAACCGGGACAGCTGAACACTGAAGCTTTCTTT,CASSEPGQLNTEAFF
NA,TRBJ1-2,TRBV5-8,NA,TGTGCCAGCAGCTTGGAACAGGGTCGGTATGGCTACACCTTC,CASSLEQGRYGYTF
TRBD1,TRBJ2-3,TRBV5-6,NA,TGTGCCAGCAGCTCCGGGACAGGGATGCTGGATACGCAGTATTTT,CASSSGTGMLDTQYF
NA,TRBJ2-7,TRBV28,NA,TGTGCCAGCAGTTTAGGCTCAGGGGTCCACGAGCAGTACTTC,CASSLGSGVHEQYF
NA,TRBJ1-5,TRBV6-6,NA,TGTGCCAGCACACCAACAGGGACCGGCAATCAGCCCCAGCATTTT,CASTPTGTGNQPQHF
NA,TRBJ2-7,TRBV18,NA,TGTGCCAGCTCACCCGGTTTTGAGAGAAAATTGATATTAGTCTACGAGCAGTACTTC,CASSPGFERKLILVYEQYF
NA,TRBJ1-1,TRBV10-1,once,TGCGCCAGCAGTGAGTCGGTGGGAGACTCCGAAGCTTTCTTT,CASSESVGDSEAFF
TRBD1,TRBJ1-2,TRBV6-5,NA,TGTGCCAGCAGCCGGGGACAGGAATTCGATGGCTACACCTTC,CASSRGQEFDGYTF
NA,TRBJ2-4,TRBV29-1,NA,TGCAGCGTTGGGGTTAGGTTGGGCCCGGACATTCAGTACTTC,CSVGVRLGPDIQYF
NA,TRBJ2-7,TRBV6-5,NA,TGTGCCAGCAGAGCCGGGTTGAGCTCCTACGAGCAGTACTTC,CASRAGLSSYEQYF
TRBD1,TRBJ2-3,TRBV2,NA,TGTGCCAGCACCCCGGACAGGATCACAGATACGCAGTATTTT,CASTPDRITDTQYF
NA,TRBJ2-2,TRBV27,NA,TGTGCCAGCAGTTTGGGTGGAGGAGCCGGGGAGCTGTTTTTT,CASSLGGGAGELFF
TRBD1,TRBJ1-1,TRBV18,NA,TGTGCCAGCTCACCCTATGACAGGGAGTCCCCTGAAGCTTTCTTT,CASSPYDRESPEAFF
NA,TRBJ1-1,TRBV6-5,once,TGTGCCAGCAGTTCGCGGGGGGCGGGCACTGAAGCTTTCTTT,CASSSRGAGTEAFF
NA,TRBJ2-7,TRBV7-9,NA,TGTGCCAGCAGCTTAGCGGGGGCTACCTACGAGCAGTACTTC,CASSLAGATYEQYF
TRBD2,TRBJ2-1,TRBV29-1,NA,TGCAGCGTTCGGGGGCGGGAGGGCCGGAATGAGCAGTTCTTC,CSVRGREGRNEQFF
TRBD1,TRBJ1-2,TRBV6-6,NA,TGTGCCAGCAGCCCTACAGGGGACTATGGCTACACCTTC,CASSPTGDYGYTF
NA,TRBJ1-1,TRBV9,NA,TGTGCCAGCAGCGTAGGAGGGTCGGGTGAAGCTTTCTTT,CASSVGGSGEAFF
TRBD2,TRBJ2-1,TRBV5-6,NA,TGTGCCAGCAGCTACTATACTAGCGGAATAAAAAACAATGAGCAGTTCTTC,CASSYYTSGIKNNEQFF
NA,TRBJ1-2,TRBV28,NA,TGTGCCAGCAGTTTATCGGGGGGTAGCTATGGCTACACCTTC,CASSLSGGSYGYTF
TRBD1,TRBJ2-7,TRBV4-2,NA,TGTGCCAGCAGCCAATACAGGGGGCTCTACGAGCAGTACTTC,CASSQYRGLYEQYF
NA,TRBJ1-3,TRBV19,NA,TGTGCCAGTAGTATCTCCGGACAGAGCTCTGGAAACACCATATATTTT,CASSISGQSSGNTIYF
TRBD1,TRBJ2-7,TRBV10-3,NA,TGTGCCTCTGCAGGGGGCCACGAGCAGTACTTC,CASAGGHEQYF
TRBD2,TRBJ2-4,TRBV10-2,NA,TGCGCCAGCGGAGCGGGAGGGCCAGATATTCAGTACTTC,CASGAGGPDIQYF
TRBD1,TRBJ2-7,TRBV5-4,NA,TGTGCCAGCAGCAGACAGGGGGCGGGGGAGCAGTACTTC,CASSRQGAGEQYF
TRBD2,TRBJ2-5,TRBV7-7,NA,TGTGCCAGCAGCTTAAGCGGGGGCCAAGAGACCCAGTACTTC,CASSLSGGQETQYF
TRBD1,TRBJ2-6,TRBV28,NA,TGTGCCAGCCTGGGGGGCAGGGGGCCTGGGGCCAACGTCCTGACTTTC,CASLGGRGPGANVLTF
NA,TRBJ1-2,TRBV14,NA,TGTGCCAGCAGCCAAGCGGGAAAGGTGAACTATGGCTACACCTTC,CASSQAGKVNYGYTF